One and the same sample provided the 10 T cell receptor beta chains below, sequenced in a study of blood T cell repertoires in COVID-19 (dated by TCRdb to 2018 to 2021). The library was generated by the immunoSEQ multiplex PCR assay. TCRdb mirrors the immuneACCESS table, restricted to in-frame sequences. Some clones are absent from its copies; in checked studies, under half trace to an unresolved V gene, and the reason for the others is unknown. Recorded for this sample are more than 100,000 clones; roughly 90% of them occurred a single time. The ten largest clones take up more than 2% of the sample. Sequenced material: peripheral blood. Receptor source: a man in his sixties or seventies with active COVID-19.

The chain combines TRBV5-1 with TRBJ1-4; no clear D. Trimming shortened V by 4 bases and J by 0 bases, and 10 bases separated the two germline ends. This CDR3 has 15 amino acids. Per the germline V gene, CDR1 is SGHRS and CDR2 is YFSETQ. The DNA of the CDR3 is TGCGCCAGCAGCCCCTCCGTTCCAACTAATGAAAAACTGTTTTTT. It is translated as CASSPSVPTNEKLFF.

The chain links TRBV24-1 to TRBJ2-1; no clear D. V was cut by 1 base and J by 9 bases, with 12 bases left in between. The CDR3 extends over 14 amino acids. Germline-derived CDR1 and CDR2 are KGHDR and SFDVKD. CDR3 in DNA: TGTGCCACCAGTGATTTCTCCTCTTTCGGTGAGCAGTTCTTC. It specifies CATSDFSSFGEQFF.

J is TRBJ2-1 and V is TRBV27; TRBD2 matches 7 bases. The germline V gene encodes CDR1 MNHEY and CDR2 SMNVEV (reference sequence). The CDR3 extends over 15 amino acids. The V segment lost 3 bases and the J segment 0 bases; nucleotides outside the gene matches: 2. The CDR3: CASSFKRGSYNEQFF. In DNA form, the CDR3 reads TGTGCCAGCAGTTTCAAGCGGGGCTCCTACAATGAGCAGTTCTTC.

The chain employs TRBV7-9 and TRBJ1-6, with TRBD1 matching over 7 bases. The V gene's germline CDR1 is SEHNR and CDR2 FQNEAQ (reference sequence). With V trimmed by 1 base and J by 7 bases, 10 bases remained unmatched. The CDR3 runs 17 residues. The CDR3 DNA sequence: TGTGCCAGCAGCTTAGGGAGCCGGGGGACAGTCAATTCACCCCTCCACTTT. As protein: CASSLGSRGTVNSPLHF.

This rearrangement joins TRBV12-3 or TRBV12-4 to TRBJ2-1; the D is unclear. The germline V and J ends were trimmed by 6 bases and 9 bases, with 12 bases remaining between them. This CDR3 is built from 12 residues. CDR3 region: CASSLSDGEQFF. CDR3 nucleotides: TGTGCCAGCAGCCTAAGCGATGGTGAGCAGTTCTTC.

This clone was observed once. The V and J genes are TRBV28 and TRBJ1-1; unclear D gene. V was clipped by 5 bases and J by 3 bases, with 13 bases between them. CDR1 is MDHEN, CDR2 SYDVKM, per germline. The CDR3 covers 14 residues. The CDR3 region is CASSLSRIYTEAFF. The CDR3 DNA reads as TGTGCCAGCAGTCTCTCGCGGATTTACACTGAAGCTTTCTTT.

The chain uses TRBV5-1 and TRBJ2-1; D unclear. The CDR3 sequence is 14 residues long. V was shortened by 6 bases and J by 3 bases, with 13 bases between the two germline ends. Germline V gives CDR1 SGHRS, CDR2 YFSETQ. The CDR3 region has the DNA TGCGCCAGCACATTGACTCAATACTACAATGAGCAGTTCTTC. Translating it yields CASTLTQYYNEQFF.

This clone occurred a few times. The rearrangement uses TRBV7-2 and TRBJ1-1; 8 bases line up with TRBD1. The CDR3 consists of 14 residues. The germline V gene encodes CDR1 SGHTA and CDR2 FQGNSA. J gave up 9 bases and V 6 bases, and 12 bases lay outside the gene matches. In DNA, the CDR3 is TGTGCCAGCAGTCCAAAAACAGGGGGATTAAAAGCTTTCTTT. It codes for CASSPKTGGLKAFF.

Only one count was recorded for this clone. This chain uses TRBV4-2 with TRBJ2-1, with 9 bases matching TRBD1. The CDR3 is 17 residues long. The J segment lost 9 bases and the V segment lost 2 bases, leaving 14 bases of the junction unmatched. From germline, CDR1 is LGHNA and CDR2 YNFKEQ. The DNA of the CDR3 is TGTGCCAGCAGCCAATCGGGCACCGGGACAGGGTCGGGTGAGCAGTTCTTC. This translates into CASSQSGTGTGSGEQFF.

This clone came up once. Here the CDR3 reads CASSLSISPHEQYF. CDR3 DNA sequence: TGTGCCAGCAGCTTGAGTATATCCCCCCACGAGCAGTACTTC. The J gene is TRBJ2-7, the V gene TRBV7-9, with unresolved D. The V gene lost 3 bases and the J gene lost 5 bases, with 14 bases spanning the gap. The CDR3 runs 14 residues. Germline values: CDR1 SEHNR, CDR2 FQNEAQ (reference sequence).